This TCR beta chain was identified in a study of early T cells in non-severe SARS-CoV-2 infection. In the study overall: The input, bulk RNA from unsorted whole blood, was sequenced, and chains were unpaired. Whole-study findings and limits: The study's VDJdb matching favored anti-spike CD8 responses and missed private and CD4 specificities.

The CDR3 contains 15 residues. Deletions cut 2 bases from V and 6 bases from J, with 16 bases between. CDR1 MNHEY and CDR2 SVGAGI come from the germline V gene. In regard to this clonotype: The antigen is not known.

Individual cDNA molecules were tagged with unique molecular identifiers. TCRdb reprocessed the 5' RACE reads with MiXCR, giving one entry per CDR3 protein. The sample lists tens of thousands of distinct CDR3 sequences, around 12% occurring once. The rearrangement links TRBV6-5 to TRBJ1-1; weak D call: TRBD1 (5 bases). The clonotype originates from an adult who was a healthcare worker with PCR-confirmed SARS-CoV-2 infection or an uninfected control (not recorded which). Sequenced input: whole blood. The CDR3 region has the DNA TGTGCCAGCAGTTACAGCCCAGGGCCAGGCTCTGAAGCTTTCTTT. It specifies CASSYSPGPGSEAFF.